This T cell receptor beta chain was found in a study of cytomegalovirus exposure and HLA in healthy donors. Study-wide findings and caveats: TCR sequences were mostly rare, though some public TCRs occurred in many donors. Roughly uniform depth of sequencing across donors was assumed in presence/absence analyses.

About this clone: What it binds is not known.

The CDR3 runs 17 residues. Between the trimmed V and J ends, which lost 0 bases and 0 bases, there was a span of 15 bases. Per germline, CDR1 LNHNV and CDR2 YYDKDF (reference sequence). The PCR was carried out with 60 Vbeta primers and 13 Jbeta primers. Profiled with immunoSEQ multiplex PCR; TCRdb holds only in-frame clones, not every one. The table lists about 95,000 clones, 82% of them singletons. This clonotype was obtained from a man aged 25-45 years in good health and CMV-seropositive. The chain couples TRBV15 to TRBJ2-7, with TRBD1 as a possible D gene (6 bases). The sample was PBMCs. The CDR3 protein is CATSRESPGVSSYEQYF. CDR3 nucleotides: TGTGCCACCAGCAGAGAATCCCCAGGGGTTAGCTCCTACGAGCAGTACTTC.